Shown below are 24 T cell receptor beta chains from a single sample sequenced in a study of cytomegalovirus exposure and HLA in healthy donors. PCR was performed using 60 Vbeta and 13 Jbeta primers. Here immunoSEQ multiplex PCR was the method, and the copy in TCRdb shows in-frame clones only, minus some. The profile shows about 120,000 clones, approximately 81% of them singletons. What was sequenced was PBMCs. These receptors all stem from a male donor in good health and CMV-seronegative.

This clone was seen only a few times. The genes are TRBV9 and TRBJ2-1, with TRBD2 identical over 11 bases. Germline V gene data show CDR1 as SGDLS and CDR2 as YYNGEE. CDR3 size: 15 residues. Losses at the gene ends were 4 bases for V and 7 bases for J; bases not matched to a gene: 7. CDR3 sequence (DNA): TGTGCCAGCAGCACTAGCGGGAGTACAGCAAATGAGCAGTTCTTC. Translating gives CASSTSGSTANEQFF.

The V and J genes are TRBV4-3 and TRBJ2-7; TRBD2 matches at 11 bases. The germline V gene has CDR1 LGHNA and CDR2 YSLEER. This CDR3 region has 15 residues. Trimming took 3 bases from V and 3 from J; bases not matched to a gene: 4. The CDR3 DNA reads TGCGCCAGCAGCCACGCGACTAGCGGGGACTACGAGCAGTACTTC. Translated: CASSHATSGDYEQYF.

The chain is built from TRBV6-6 and TRBJ2-7; 8 bases line up with TRBD2. The germline gives CDR1 MNHNY, CDR2 SVGAGI (reference sequence). This CDR3 region has 16 residues. The J segment lost 1 base and the V segment lost 6 bases, leaving 11 bases of the junction unmatched. The CDR3 spells CASSYLAGGASYEQYF. The CDR3 region has the DNA TGTGCCAGCAGCTACCTGGCGGGGGGCGCTTCCTACGAGCAGTACTTC.

CDR3 nucleotide sequence: TGTGCCAGCAGCGCGGGACTCTTCACCATGAACACTGAAGCTTTCTTT. Translation gives CASSAGLFTMNTEAFF. This chain connects TRBV7-6 to TRBJ1-1; D possibly corresponds to TRBD1 (5 bases). The germline gives CDR1 SGHVS, CDR2 FNYEAQ. The CDR3 length is 16 residues. V lost 5 bases and J 0 bases, leaving 16 bases between the germline ends.

J is TRBJ2-1 and V is TRBV11-3, with a tentative D call TRBD2 (5 bases). The CDR3 runs to 11 residues. The germline V and J ends were trimmed by 11 bases and 4 bases, with 9 bases remaining between them. CDR1 and CDR2 from the germline V gene are SGHNT and YENEEA. The CDR3 DNA reads TGTGCCCCAACTAGGTACAATGAGCAGTTCTTC. Protein product: CAPTRYNEQFF.

J is TRBJ2-5 and V is TRBV5-4, with 8 bases that match TRBD2. There are 17 residues in the CDR3. CDR1 and CDR2 (germline): SGHNT, YYREEE (reference sequence). The trim removed 0 bases at V and 5 bases at J, leaving 12 bases unmatched. In DNA, the CDR3 is TGTGCCAGCAGCTTGGCCGGGGGGGCCGGGGTGAGGGAGACCCAGTACTTC. Encoded protein: CASSLAGGAGVRETQYF.

The chain links TRBV28 to TRBJ2-7; D is possibly TRBD1 (5 bases). V lost 6 bases and J 10 bases, leaving 13 bases between the germline ends. This CDR3 spans 11 amino acids. CDR1 MDHEN and CDR2 SYDVKM come from the germline V gene. CDR3 loop: CASRTRESQYF. CDR3 DNA sequence: TGTGCCAGCAGAACCAGGGAAAGCCAGTACTTC.

The gene calls are TRBV6-5 and TRBJ1-6; tentatively, D is TRBD1 (6 bases). Trimming stripped 5 bases from V and 6 bases from J, with 11 bases between. The CDR3 spans 14 residues. The germline V gene has CDR1 MNHEY and CDR2 SVGAGI. The CDR3 nucleotides read TGTGCCAGCAGTAGGGGGAACCCTAATTCACCCCTCCACTTT. Amino acid sequence: CASSRGNPNSPLHF.

V usage is TRBV28 and J usage is TRBJ2-7; D possibly corresponds to TRBD2 (5 bases). The CDR3 is 15 amino acids. CDR1 and CDR2 from the germline V gene are MDHEN and SYDVKM. V shed 7 bases and J shed 5 bases, with 21 bases lying between them. The CDR3 is CASTLSLPSRDEQYF. Written as DNA, the CDR3 is TGTGCCAGCACCCTCTCGCTCCCCTCGAGGGACGAGCAGTACTTC.

The V and J genes are TRBV28 and TRBJ2-7; 9 bases are shared with TRBD1. Losses at the gene ends were 2 bases for V and 3 bases for J; bases not matched to a gene: 8. Germline loops: CDR1 MDHEN, CDR2 SYDVKM. This CDR3 comprises 16 residues. CDR3 protein: CASSLLDRGILYEQYF. The DNA for the CDR3 is TGTGCCAGCAGTTTACTGGACAGGGGAATACTCTACGAGCAGTACTTC.

V usage is TRBV27 and J usage is TRBJ2-3, with 11 bases aligning to TRBD1. The germline V gene has CDR1 MNHEY and CDR2 SMNVEV (reference sequence). The trim removed 7 bases at V and 4 bases at J, leaving 7 bases unmatched. This CDR3 has 15 amino acids. This CDR3 reads CASTLGTGGPDTQYF. The CDR3 coding sequence is TGTGCCAGCACCCTAGGGACAGGGGGACCAGATACGCAGTATTTT.

This chain uses TRBV11-2 with TRBJ1-1; TRBD1 aligns across 8 bases. The CDR3 length is 15 residues. Trimming at V came to 2 bases and at J to 9 bases, leaving 11 bases not matched to a gene. Germline CDR1 reads SGHAT; CDR2 reads FQNNGV. CDR3 DNA: TGTGCCAGCAGCTTATTGCAGGGGGCGGTGGGAAAAGCTTTCTTT. Amino acids: CASSLLQGAVGKAFF.

The chain couples TRBV29-1 to TRBJ2-3; 8 bases are a match to TRBD1. Germline V gene data show CDR1 as SQVTM and CDR2 as ANQGSEA. CDR3 length: 13 residues. With V trimmed by 6 bases and J by 2 bases, 4 bases remained unmatched. CDR3 amino acids: CSVETGATDTQYF. The CDR3 DNA is TGCAGCGTAGAGACAGGGGCCACAGATACGCAGTATTTT.

This chain links TRBV30 with TRBJ1-6; 7 bases line up with TRBD1. This CDR3 comprises 16 residues. J was trimmed by 7 bases and V by 0 bases; bases with no gene match: 9. CDR1 and CDR2 from the germline V gene are GTSNPN and SVGIG (reference sequence). CDR3 coding DNA: TGTGCCTGGAGTGTATCACAGGGGCTTGGGAATTCACCCCTCCACTTT. As protein: CAWSVSQGLGNSPLHF.

The V and J genes are TRBV28 and TRBJ1-5, with no clear D. CDR1 MDHEN and CDR2 SYDVKM come from the germline V gene. The CDR3 spans 14 residues. V lost 8 bases, J lost 0 bases, and 11 bases lay in between. As DNA, the CDR3 is TGTGCCAGCGAGCGGGAATATAGCAATCAGCCCCAGCATTTT. Protein: CASEREYSNQPQHF.

V and J are TRBV19 and TRBJ2-1; 11 nucleotides line up with TRBD1. There are 14 residues in the CDR3. Germline loops: CDR1 LNHDA, CDR2 SQIVND (reference sequence). The V and J ends lost 7 bases and 6 bases, in that order; junction bases with no gene match: 5. The CDR3 DNA sequence: TGTGCCAGTAAGGCCGGGACAGGGGGCAATGAGCAGTTCTTC. Amino acid sequence: CASKAGTGGNEQFF. Looking up the rest from reference TRBV19 and TRBJ2-1 gives the full variable domain: DGGITQSPKYLFRKEGQNVTLSCEQNLNHDAMYWYRQDPGQGLRLIYYSQIVNDFQKGDIAEGYSVSREKKESFPLTVTSAQKNPTAFYLCASKAGTGGNEQFFGPGTRLTVL.

The chain is built from TRBV7-9 and TRBJ2-5; D may be TRBD2 (5 bases). Trimming left V 1 base short and J 2 bases short, with 17 bases between. This CDR3 is 17 amino acids long. CDR1 SEHNR and CDR2 FQNEAQ come from the germline V gene (reference sequence). The chain's CDR3 is CASSLERRTRQQETQYF. The CDR3 DNA is TGTGCCAGCAGCTTAGAACGTAGGACTCGGCAACAAGAGACCCAGTACTTC.

V is TRBV2 and J is TRBJ2-7, with TRBD1 matching 8 bases. J was trimmed by 4 bases and V by 8 bases; bases with no gene match: 7. CDR3 size: 13 residues. Germline V gene sequence: CDR1 SNHLY, CDR2 FYNNEI. The CDR3 is CASEPGGGYEQYF. The CDR3 nucleotides are TGTGCCAGCGAACCAGGGGGCGGTTACGAGCAGTACTTC.

This clone occurred a few times. The V and J genes are TRBV6-5 and TRBJ2-5; 9 bases map to TRBD1. Germline assignment: CDR1 MNHEY and CDR2 SVGAGI. The CDR3 is 16 residues long. V shed 4 bases, J shed 2 bases, and the junction held 8 bases outside the gene matches. In nucleotides, the CDR3 is TGTGCCAGCAGTTCTCGTACAGGGGGCCGACAAGAGACCCAGTACTTC. As protein: CASSSRTGGRQETQYF.

The rearrangement uses TRBV28 and TRBJ1-1; 7 bases line up with TRBD1. The CDR3 runs to 15 residues. Germline V lookup: CDR1 MDHEN, CDR2 SYDVKM. The junction had 8 bases not matched to a gene; V was cut back by 6 bases and J by 1 base. CDR3 sequence: CASSHSGQSNTEAFF. Here the CDR3 DNA reads TGTGCCAGCAGCCACTCGGGACAGTCGAACACTGAAGCTTTCTTT. The variable domain in full, with the rest retrieved from reference TRBV28 and TRBJ1-1, is DVKVTQSSRYLVKRTGEKVFLECVQDMDHENMFWYRQDPGLGLRLIYFSYDVKMKEKGDIPEGYSVSREKKERFSLILESASTNQTSMYLCASSHSGQSNTEAFFGQGTRLTVV.

This clone was counted a few times. The V gene is TRBV28, the J gene TRBJ1-2, with 7 bases identical to TRBD1. This CDR3 has 15 residues. Per the germline V gene, CDR1 is MDHEN and CDR2 is SYDVKM. V trimming: 4 bases; J trimming: 5 bases; junction bases outside the gene matches: 10. The CDR3 loop reads CASSSIPGQVYGYTF. For the CDR3, the DNA is TGTGCCAGCAGTTCCATACCAGGACAGGTATATGGCTACACCTTC.

The chain combines TRBV30 with TRBJ2-7; D remains unclear. In germline, CDR1 is GTSNPN, CDR2 SVGIG (reference sequence). Trimming stripped 2 bases from V and 0 bases from J, with 8 bases between. The CDR3 runs to 13 residues. CDR3 amino acids: CAWSSGLSYEQYF. The CDR3 DNA follows: TGTGCCTGGAGTTCTGGGCTCTCCTACGAGCAGTACTTC.

The chain recombines TRBV27 with TRBJ2-5; 8 positions agree with TRBD2. Germline CDR1 reads MNHEY; CDR2 reads SMNVEV (reference sequence). CDR3 size: 13 residues. V was pared by 6 bases and J by 9 bases, with 9 bases of the junction left unmatched. In DNA form, the CDR3 reads TGTGCCAGCAGGGGGACTAGTGGGGTGGCCCAGTACTTC. Amino acid sequence: CASRGTSGVAQYF.

V and J are TRBV9 and TRBJ1-2; maybe TRBD1 (6 bases). The CDR3 has 14 amino acids. V was shortened by 4 bases and J by 1 base, with 11 bases between the two germline ends. CDR1 and CDR2 (germline): SGDLS, YYNGEE. CDR3 amino acids: CASSLGQINYGYTF. DNA of the CDR3: TGTGCCAGCAGCCTCGGACAGATTAACTATGGCTACACCTTC.